The 2 T cell receptor beta chains listed next were all sequenced from one sample in a study of graft-versus-host responses after intestinal transplantation. The protocol was immunoSEQ multiplex PCR, while the TCRdb copy is restricted to in-frame clones and leaves out a portion. The profile covers about 15,000 clones, with 70% to 90% appearing a single time and around 6.3% taken by the ten largest. The starting material was bone marrow, obtained nearly 130 days after intestinal transplantation. The receptors were gathered from a human patient who received an intestinal transplant, so some T cells may come from the graft donor.

Concerning this clone: One end of the junction fails to match germline, which may point to a read error. The chain couples TRBV15 to TRBJ1-5; no reliable D call. Germline CDR1 and CDR2: LNHNV and YYDKDF (reference sequence). This CDR3 is 14 amino acids long. The CDR3 reads CATSRVSSNRPQHF. The DNA of the CDR3 is TGTGCCACCAGCAGAGTAAGTAGCAATCGGCCCCAGCATTTT.

The gene calls are TRBV6-5 and TRBJ2-7; D is perhaps TRBD1 (6 bases). This CDR3 spans 16 amino acids. Trimming cost V 2 bases and J 2 bases, with 16 bases left between them. Germline CDR1 is MNHEY and CDR2 is SVGAGI. As DNA, the CDR3 is TGTGCCAGCAGTTACCTTCCGGGACAAGCTGCCTACGAGCAGTACTTC. Protein sequence: CASSYLPGQAAYEQYF.